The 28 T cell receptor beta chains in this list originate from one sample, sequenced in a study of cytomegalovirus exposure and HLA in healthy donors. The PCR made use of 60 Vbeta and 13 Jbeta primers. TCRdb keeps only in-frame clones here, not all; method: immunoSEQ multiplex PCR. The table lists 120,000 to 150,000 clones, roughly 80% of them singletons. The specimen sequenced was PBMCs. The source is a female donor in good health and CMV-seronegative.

As DNA, the CDR3 is TGTGCCAGCAGAAGCGGAGGGGCAGATACGCAGTATTTT. Protein sequence: CASRSGGADTQYF. This chain links TRBV7-3 with TRBJ2-3; D might be TRBD2 (6 bases). Per germline, CDR1 SGHTA and CDR2 FQGTGA. CDR3 length equals 13 residues. Trimming shortened V by 6 bases and J by 4 bases, and 11 bases separated the two germline ends.

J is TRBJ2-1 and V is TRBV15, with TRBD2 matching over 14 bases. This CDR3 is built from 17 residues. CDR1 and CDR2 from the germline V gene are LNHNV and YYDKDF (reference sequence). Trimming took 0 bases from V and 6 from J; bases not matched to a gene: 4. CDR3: CATSRDGLAGGSNEQFF. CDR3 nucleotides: TGTGCCACCAGCAGAGATGGACTAGCGGGAGGTTCCAATGAGCAGTTCTTC.

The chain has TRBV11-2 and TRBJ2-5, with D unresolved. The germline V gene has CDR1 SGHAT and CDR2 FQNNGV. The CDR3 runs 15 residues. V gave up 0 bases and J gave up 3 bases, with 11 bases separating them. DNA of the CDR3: TGTGCCAGCAGCTTAGAGTCAGATTTCGAAGAGACCCAGTACTTC. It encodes CASSLESDFEETQYF.

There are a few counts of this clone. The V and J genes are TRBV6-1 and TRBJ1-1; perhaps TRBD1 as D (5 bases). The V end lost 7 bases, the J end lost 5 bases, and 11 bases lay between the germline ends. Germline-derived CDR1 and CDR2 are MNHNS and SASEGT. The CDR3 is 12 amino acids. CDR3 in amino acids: CASNLQETEAFF. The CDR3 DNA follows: TGTGCCAGCAATTTACAGGAGACTGAAGCTTTCTTT.

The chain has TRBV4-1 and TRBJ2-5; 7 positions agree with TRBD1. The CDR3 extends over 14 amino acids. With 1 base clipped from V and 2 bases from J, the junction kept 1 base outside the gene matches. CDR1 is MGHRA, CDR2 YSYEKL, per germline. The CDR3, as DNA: TGCGCCAGCAGCCAAGTGGGACAGCAAGAGACCCAGTACTTC. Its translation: CASSQVGQQETQYF.

The DNA of the CDR3 is TGTGCCAGCAGTCAAGACCGGGACAGGGGAGCTTCACCCCTCCACTTT. The encoded protein is CASSQDRDRGASPLHF. The rearrangement links TRBV6-1 to TRBJ1-6; 10 positions match TRBD1. The CDR3 sequence is 16 residues long. Germline CDR1 and CDR2: MNHNS and SASEGT. J gave up 9 bases and V 5 bases, and 10 bases lay outside the gene matches.

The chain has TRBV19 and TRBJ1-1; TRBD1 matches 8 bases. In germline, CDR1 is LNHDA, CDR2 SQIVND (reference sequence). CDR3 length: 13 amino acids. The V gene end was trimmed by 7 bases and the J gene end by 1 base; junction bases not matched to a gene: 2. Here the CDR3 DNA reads TGTGCCAGTACCACAGGGGGGAACACTGAAGCTTTCTTT. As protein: CASTTGGNTEAFF.

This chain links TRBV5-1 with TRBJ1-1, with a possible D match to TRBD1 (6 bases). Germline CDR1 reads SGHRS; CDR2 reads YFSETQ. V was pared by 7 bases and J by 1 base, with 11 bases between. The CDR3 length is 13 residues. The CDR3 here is CASGGTPNTEAFF. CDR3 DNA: TGCGCCAGCGGGGGCACACCGAACACTGAAGCTTTCTTT.

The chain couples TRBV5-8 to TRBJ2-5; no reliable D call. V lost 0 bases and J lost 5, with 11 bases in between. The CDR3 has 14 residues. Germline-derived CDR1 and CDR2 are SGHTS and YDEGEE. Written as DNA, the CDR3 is TGTGCCAGCAGCTTGGGTCACTTCTTGGAGACCCAGTACTTC. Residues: CASSLGHFLETQYF.

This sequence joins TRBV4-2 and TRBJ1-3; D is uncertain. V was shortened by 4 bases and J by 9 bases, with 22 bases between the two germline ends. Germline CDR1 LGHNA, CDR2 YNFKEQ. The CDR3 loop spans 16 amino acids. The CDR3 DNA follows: TGTGCCAGCAGCCCAAGCTTGAGCTCAGACTGGAGCACCATATATTTT. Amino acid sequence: CASSPSLSSDWSTIYF.

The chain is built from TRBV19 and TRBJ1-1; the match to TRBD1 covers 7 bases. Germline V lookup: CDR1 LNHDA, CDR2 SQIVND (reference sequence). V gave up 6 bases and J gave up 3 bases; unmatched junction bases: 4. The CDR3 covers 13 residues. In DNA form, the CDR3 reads TGTGCCAGTAGCAGAGACAGGGACACTGAAGCTTTCTTT. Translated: CASSRDRDTEAFF.

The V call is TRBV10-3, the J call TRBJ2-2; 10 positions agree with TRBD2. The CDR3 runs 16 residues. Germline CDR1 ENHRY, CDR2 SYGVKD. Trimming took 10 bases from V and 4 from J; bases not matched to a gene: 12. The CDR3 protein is CAKNRPGLAPTGELFF. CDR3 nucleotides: TGTGCCAAAAATCGTCCGGGACTAGCGCCCACCGGGGAGCTGTTTTTT.

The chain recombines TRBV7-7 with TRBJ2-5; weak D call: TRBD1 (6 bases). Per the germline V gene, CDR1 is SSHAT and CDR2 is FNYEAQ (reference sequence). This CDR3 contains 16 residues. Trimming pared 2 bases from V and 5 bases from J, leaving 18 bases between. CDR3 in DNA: TGTGCCAGCAGCTTATCTGAGGGACAAACCTCCGAGACCCAGTACTTC. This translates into CASSLSEGQTSETQYF.

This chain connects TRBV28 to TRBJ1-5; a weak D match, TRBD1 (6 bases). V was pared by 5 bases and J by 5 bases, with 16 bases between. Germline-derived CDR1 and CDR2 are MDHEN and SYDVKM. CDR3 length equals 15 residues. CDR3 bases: TGTGCCAGCAGTGCACAGGGACGTGGCGATCAGCCCCAGCATTTT. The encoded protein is CASSAQGRGDQPQHF. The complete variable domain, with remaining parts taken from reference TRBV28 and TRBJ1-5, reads DVKVTQSSRYLVKRTGEKVFLECVQDMDHENMFWYRQDPGLGLRLIYFSYDVKMKEKGDIPEGYSVSREKKERFSLILESASTNQTSMYLCASSAQGRGDQPQHFGDGTRLSIL.

Here the CDR3 reads CASSAPPRATDTQYF. CDR3 in DNA: TGTGCCAGCAGCGCACCTCCCAGGGCCACAGATACGCAGTATTTT. This chain uses TRBV9 with TRBJ2-3; D may be TRBD1 (5 bases). Trimming stripped 3 bases from V and 2 bases from J, with 13 bases between. The CDR3 runs to 15 residues. Germline assignment: CDR1 SGDLS and CDR2 YYNGEE.

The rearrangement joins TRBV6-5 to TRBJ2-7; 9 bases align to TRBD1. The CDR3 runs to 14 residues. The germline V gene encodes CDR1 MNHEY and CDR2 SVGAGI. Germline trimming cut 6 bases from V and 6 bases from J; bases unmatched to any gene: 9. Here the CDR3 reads CASSYTGTGSEQYF. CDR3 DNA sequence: TGTGCCAGCAGCTATACCGGGACAGGGAGCGAGCAGTACTTC.

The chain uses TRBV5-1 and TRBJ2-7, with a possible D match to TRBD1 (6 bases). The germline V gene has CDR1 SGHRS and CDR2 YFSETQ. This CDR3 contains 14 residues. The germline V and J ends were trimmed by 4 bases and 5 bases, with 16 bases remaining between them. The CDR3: CASSPSGTNDEQYF. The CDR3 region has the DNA TGCGCCAGCAGCCCATCCGGGACAAACGACGAGCAGTACTTC.

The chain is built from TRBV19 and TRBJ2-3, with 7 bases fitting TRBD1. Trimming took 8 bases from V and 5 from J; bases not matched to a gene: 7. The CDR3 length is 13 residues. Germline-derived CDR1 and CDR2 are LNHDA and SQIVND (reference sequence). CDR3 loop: CASRRQGEDTQYF. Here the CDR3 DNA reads TGTGCCAGTCGGCGACAGGGCGAAGATACGCAGTATTTT.

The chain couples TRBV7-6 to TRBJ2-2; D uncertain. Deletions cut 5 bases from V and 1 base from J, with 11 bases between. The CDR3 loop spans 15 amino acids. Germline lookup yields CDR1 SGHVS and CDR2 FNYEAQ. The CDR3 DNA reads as TGTGCCAGCAGCCGAAAGACGGGGAACACCGGGGAGCTGTTTTTT. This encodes CASSRKTGNTGELFF.

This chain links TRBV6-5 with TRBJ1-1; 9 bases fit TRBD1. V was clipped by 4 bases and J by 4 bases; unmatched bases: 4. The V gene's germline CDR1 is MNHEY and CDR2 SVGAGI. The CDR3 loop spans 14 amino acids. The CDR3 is CASSFSTGGTEAFF. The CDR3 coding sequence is TGTGCCAGCAGTTTCTCGACAGGGGGCACTGAAGCTTTCTTT.

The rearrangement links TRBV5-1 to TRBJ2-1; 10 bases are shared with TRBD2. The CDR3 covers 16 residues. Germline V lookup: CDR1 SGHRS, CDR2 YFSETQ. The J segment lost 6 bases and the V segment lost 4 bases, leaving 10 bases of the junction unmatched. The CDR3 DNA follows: TGCGCCAGCAGCGAAGCGGGAGGGGTTGTAGGCAATGAGCAGTTCTTC. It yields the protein CASSEAGGVVGNEQFF.

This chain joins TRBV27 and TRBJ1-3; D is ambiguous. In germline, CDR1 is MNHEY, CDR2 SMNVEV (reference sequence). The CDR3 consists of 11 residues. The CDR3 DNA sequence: TGTGCACCAGAGGTAGGCAACACCATATATTTT. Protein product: CAPEVGNTIYF.

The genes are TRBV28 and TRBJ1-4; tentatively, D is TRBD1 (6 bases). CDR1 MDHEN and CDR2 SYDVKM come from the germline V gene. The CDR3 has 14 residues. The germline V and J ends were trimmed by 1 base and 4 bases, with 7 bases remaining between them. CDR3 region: CASSLLQGNEKLFF. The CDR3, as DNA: TGTGCCAGCAGTTTATTACAGGGTAATGAAAAACTGTTTTTT.

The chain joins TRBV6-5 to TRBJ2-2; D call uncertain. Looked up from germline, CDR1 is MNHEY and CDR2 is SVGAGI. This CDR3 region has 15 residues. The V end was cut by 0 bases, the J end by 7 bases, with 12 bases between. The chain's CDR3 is CASSYSSSLVGELFF. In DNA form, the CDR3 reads TGTGCCAGCAGTTACTCGAGCTCGCTAGTCGGGGAGCTGTTTTTT.

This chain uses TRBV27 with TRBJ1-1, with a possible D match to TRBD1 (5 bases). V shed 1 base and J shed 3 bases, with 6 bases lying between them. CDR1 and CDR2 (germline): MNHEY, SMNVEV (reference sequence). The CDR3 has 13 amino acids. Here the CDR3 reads CASSLWGDTEAFF. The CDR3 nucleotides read TGTGCCAGCAGTTTATGGGGGGACACTGAAGCTTTCTTT.

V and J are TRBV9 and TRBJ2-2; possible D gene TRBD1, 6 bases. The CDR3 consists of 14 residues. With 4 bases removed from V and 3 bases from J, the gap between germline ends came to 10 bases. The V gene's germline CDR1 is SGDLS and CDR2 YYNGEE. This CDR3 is CASSPQGYTGELFF. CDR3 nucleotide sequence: TGTGCCAGCAGCCCTCAGGGGTACACCGGGGAGCTGTTTTTT.

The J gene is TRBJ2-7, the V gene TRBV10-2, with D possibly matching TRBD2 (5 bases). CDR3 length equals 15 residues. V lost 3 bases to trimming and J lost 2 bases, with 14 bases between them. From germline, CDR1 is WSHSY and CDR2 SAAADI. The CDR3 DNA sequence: TGCGCCAGCAGTGATCCCCAGGAGCGGACCTACGAGCAGTACTTC. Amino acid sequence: CASSDPQERTYEQYF.

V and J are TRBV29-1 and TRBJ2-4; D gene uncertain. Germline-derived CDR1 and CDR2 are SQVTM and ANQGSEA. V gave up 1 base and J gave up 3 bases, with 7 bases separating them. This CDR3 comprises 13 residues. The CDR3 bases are TGCAGCGTTGAAGGCAGCGTCAAAAACATTCAGTACTTC. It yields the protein CSVEGSVKNIQYF.